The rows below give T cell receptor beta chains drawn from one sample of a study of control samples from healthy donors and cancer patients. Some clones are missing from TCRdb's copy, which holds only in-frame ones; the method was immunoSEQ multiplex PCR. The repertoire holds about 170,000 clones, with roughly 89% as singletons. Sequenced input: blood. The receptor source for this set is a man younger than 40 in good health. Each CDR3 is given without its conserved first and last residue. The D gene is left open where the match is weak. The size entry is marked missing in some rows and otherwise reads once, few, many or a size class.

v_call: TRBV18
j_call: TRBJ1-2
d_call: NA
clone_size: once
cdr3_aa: ASSPSDSGYT

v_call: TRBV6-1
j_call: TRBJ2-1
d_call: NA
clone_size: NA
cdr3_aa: ASSDRDSGVYEQF

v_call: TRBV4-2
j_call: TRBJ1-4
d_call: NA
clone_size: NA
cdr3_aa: ASSPIYSGPRGEKLF

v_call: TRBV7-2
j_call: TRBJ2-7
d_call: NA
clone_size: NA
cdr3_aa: ASSLAGVGYEQY

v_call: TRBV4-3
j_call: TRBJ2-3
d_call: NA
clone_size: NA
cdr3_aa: ASSQDRVDTQY

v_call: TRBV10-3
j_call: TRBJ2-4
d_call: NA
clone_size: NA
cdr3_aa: ASTSLSGAGIQY

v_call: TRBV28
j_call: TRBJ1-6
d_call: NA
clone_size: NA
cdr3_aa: ASSLPSGSPHGPLH

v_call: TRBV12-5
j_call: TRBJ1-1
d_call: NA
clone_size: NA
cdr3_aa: ASGLEPNTEAF

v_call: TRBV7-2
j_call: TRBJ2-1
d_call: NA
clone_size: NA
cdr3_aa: ASSPETALSSYNEQF

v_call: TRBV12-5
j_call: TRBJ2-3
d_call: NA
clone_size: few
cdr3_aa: ASGLGLRGTDTQY

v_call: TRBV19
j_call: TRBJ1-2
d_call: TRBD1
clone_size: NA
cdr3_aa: ASSPQGVGNYGYT

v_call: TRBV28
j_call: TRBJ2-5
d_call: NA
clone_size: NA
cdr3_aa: ASAMYQETQY

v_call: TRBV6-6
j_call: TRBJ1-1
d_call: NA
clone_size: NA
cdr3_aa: ASSPRGNTEAF

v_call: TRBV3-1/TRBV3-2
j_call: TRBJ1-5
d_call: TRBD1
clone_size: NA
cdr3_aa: ASSQDRQGIQPQH

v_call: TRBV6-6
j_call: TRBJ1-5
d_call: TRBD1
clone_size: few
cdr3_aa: ASRTDRAQH

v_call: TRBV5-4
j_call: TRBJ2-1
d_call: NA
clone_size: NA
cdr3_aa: ASSRPDQIRGYEQF

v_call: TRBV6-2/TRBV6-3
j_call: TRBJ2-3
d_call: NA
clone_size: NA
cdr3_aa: ASSYWGLVPDTQY

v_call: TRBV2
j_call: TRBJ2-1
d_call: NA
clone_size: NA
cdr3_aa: ASRNNEQF

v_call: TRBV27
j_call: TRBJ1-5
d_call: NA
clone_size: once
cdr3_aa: ASSPSDNIQPQH

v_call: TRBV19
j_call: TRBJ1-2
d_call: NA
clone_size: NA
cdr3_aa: ASSISEYYGYT

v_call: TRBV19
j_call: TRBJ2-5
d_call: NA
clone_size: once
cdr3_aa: ASSIDTGSETQY

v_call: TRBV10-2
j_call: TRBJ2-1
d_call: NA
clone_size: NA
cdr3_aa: ASTSPGLSYEQF

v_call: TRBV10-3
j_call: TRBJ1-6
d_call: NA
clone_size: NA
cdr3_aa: AISVVEVSPLH

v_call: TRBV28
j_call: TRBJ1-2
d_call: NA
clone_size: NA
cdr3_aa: ASSPWGPTDYGYT

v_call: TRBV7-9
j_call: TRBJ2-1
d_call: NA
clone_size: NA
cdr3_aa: ASSVEANSYNEQF

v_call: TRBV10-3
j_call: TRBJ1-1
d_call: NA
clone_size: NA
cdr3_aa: ATRGEGTEAF

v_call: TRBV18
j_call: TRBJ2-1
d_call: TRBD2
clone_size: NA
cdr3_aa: ASSPIAGGNEQF

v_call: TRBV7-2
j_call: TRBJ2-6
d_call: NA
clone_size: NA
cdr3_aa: ASRRPGGRGANVLT

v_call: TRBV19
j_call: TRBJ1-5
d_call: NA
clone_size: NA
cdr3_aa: ASSSGLVNQPQH

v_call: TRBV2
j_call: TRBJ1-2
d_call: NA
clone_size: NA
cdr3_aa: ASSEKVTNYGYT

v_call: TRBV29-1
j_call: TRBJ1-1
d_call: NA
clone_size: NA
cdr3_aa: SAQYRGGAQLGNTEAF

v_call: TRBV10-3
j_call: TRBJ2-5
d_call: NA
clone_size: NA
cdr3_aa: AIREFETQY

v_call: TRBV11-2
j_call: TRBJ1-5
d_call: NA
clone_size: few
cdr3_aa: ASKRGPGQPQH

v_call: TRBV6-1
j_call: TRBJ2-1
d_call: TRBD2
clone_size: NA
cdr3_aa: ASSEVAGYNEQF

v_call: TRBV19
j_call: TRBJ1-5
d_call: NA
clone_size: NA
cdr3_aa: ASSSNDIHQPQH

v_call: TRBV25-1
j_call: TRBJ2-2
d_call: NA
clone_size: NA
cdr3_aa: ASSDLEGAGELF

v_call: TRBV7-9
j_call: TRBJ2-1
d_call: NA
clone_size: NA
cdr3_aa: ASSLYGNGNEQF

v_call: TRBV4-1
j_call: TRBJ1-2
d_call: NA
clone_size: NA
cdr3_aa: ASSQEQSNYGYT

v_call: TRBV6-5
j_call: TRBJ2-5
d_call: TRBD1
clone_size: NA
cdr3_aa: ASRSDRAGETQY

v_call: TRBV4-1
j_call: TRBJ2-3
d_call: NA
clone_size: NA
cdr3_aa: ASSQLFYTDTQY

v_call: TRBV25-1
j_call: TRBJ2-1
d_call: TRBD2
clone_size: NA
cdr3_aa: ASSEYGLAGRNEQF

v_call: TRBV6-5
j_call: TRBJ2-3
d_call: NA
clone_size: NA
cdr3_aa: ASSRQVVGNTQY

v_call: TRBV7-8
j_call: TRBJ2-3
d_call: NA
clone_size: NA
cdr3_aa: ASSLRFASTDTQY

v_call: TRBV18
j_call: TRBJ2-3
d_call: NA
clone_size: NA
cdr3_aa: ASSLYVEDTQY

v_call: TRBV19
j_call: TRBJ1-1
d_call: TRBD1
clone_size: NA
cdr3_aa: ASSAMNRGLAAEAF

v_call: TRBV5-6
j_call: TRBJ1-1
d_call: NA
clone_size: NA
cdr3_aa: ASSLSVVNTEAF

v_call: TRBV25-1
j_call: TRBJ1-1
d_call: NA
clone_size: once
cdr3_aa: ASSERLNTEAF

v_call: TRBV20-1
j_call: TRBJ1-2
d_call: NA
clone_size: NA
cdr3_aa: SPEGTYGYT

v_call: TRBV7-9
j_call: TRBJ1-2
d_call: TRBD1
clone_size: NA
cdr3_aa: ASSFEGQGGGYT

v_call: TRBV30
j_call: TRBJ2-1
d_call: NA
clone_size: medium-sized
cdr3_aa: AWRLPGLRDYNEQF

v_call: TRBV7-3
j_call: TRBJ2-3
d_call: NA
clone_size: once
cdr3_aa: ASSLRADPTDTQY

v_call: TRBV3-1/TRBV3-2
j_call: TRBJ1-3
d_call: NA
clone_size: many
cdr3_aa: ASSPGFGAGNTIY

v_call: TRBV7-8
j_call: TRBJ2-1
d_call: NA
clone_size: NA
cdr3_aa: ATTEGNEQF

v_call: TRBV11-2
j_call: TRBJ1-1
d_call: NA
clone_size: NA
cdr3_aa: ASSLVSYTEAF

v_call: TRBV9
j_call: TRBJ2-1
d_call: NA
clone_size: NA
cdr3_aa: ASSPTGSEQF

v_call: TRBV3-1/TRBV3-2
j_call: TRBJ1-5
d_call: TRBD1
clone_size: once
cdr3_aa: ASSQGRPGQGPQPQH

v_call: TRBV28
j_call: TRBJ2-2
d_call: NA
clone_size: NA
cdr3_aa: ASSYYSSRTGELF